This T cell receptor (beta chain) was sequenced in a study of T cells expressing NK-cell markers. Study as a whole: Repertoire data for TCR beta were derived from sorted T cells (CD3+CD56+NKG2C+, CD3+CD56+NKG2C- and CD3+CD56-NKG2C+). Eight donors were sequenced, of whom seven were HCMV-seropositive, while the remaining one was HCMV-seronegative.

Study-wide results and limits: The study did not resolve the HCMV specificity of expanded NKG2C+ T cell clones.

The TCR beta cDNA came from 5'RACE template switching with UMIs. With the 5' RACE reads reprocessed, TCRdb shows one record per CDR3 protein and no DNA. This sample's table has about 550,000 distinct CDR3 sequences. The CDR3 covers 18 residues. Germline-derived CDR1 and CDR2 are LGHNA and YSLEER. In regard to this clonotype: What it binds is not known.

J is TRBJ2-4 and V is TRBV4-3; lacking DNA, the TRBD2 call made by TCRdb goes unchecked. This sequence originates from a man aged 18 to 30 in good health. The material sequenced was blood T cells: a sorted CD56 or NKG2C T cell subset, CD4+ or CD8+ T cells, or bulk PBMC T cells (not recorded which). CDR3: CASSHSLVRGRGKNIQYF.